A selection of T cell receptor beta chains follows, all from one sample in a study of cytomegalovirus exposure and HLA in healthy donors. The table came from immunoSEQ multiplex PCR; TCRdb's copy has only in-frame clones and leaves some out. The sample carries approximately 190,000 clones, about 70% recorded once. Sequencing used PBMCs. The receptors come from a woman in her twenties or thirties in good health and CMV-seronegative. Both conserved end residues are trimmed from each CDR3. A D gene is named only where the DNA matches it firmly.

cdr3_aa | d_call | v_call | cdr3_length | j_call
ASSPSGDYGYT | . | TRBV18 | 11 | TRBJ1-2
ASSLVGRGNEKLF | . | TRBV7-2 | 13 | TRBJ1-4
ASSHLWSNEKLF | . | TRBV6-6 | 12 | TRBJ1-4
ASSPSAGDYNEQF | TRBD2 | TRBV18 | 13 | TRBJ2-1
SVEEDRGYYGYT | TRBD1 | TRBV29-1 | 12 | TRBJ1-2
ASSQGTSAGYNEQF | TRBD2 | TRBV14 | 14 | TRBJ2-1
ASSLVAAALPGNTIY | . | TRBV7-6 | 15 | TRBJ1-3
ASSARDRLGYEQY | TRBD1 | TRBV5-1 | 13 | .
ASSQGPGVSYEQY | . | TRBV4-1 | 13 | TRBJ2-7
ASSQRDRGRAGELF | TRBD1 | TRBV5-6 | 14 | TRBJ2-2
ASSERAQGLGSPLH | . | TRBV6-1 | 14 | TRBJ1-6
ASSHWTGGGNQPQH | TRBD1 | TRBV4-1 | 14 | TRBJ1-5